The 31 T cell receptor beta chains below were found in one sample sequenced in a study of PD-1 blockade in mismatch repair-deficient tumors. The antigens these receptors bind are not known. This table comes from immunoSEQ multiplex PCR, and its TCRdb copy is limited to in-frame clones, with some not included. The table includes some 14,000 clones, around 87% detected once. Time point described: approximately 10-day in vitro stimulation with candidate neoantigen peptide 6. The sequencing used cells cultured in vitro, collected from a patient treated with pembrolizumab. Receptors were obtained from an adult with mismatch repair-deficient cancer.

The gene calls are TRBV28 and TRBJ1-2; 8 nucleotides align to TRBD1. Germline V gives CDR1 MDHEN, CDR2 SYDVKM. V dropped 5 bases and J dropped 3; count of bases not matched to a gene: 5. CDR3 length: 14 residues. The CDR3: CASSRTGRDYGYTF. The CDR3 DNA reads TGTGCCAGCAGTAGGACAGGGCGCGACTATGGCTACACCTTC.

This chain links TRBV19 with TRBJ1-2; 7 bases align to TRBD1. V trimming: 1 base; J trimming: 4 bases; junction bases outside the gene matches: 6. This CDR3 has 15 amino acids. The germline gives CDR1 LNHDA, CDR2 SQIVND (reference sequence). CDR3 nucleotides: TGTGCCAGTAGTATAGGAGGGGGCCGAACCTATGGCTACACCTTC. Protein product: CASSIGGGRTYGYTF.

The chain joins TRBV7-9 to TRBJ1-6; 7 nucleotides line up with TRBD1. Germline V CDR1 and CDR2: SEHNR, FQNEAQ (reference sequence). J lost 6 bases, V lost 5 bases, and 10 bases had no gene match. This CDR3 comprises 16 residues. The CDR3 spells CASSTRQGPANSPLHF. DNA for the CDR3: TGTGCCAGCAGCACCCGACAGGGTCCCGCTAATTCACCCCTCCACTTT.

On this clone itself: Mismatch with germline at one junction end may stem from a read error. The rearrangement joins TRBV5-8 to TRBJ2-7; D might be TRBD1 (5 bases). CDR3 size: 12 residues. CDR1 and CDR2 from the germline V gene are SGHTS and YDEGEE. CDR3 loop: CASRLRVYGQYF. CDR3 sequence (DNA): TGTGCCAGCAGACTCAGGGTCTACGGGCAGTACTTC.

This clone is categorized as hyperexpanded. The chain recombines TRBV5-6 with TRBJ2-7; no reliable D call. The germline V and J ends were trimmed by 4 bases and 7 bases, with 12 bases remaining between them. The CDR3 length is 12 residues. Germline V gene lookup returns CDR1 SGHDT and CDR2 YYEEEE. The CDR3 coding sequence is TGTGCCAGCAGCCCCCTGGGTGGGGAGCAGTACTTC. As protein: CASSPLGGEQYF.

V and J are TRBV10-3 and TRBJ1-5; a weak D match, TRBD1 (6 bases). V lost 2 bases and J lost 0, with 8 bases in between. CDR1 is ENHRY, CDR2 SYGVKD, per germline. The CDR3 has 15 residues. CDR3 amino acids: CAISEQDSSNQPQHF. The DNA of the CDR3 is TGTGCCATCAGTGAGCAGGACAGTAGCAATCAGCCCCAGCATTTT.

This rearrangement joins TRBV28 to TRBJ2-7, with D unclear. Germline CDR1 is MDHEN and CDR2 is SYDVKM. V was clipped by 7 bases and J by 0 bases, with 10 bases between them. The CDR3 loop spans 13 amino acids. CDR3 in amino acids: CASTAVLSYEQYF. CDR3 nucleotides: TGTGCCAGCACGGCCGTTCTCTCCTACGAGCAGTACTTC.

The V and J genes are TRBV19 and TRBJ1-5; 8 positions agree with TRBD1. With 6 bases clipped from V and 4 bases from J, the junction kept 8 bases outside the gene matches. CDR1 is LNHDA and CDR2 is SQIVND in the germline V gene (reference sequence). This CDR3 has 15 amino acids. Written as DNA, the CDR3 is TGTGCCAGTAGCGTACTACAGGGGGGAAATCAGCCCCAGCATTTT. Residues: CASSVLQGGNQPQHF.

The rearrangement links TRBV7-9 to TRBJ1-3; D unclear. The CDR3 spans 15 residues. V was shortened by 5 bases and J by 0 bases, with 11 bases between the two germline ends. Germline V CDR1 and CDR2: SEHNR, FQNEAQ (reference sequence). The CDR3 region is CASSADVHSGNTIYF. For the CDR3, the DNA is TGTGCCAGCAGCGCGGACGTCCACTCTGGAAACACCATATATTTT.

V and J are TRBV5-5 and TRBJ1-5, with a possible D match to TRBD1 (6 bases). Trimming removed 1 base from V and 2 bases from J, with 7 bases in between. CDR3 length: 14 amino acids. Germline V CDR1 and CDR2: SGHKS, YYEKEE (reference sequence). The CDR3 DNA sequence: TGTGCCAGCAGCTTGTGGACAGGCAATCAGCCCCAGCATTTT. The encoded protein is CASSLWTGNQPQHF.

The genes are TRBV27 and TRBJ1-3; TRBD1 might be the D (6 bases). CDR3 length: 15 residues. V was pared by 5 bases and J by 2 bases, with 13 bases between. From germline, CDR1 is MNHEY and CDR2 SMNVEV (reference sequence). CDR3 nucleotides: TGTGCCAGCAGTCTAATGGGGGCGCCTGGAAACACCATATATTTT. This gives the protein CASSLMGAPGNTIYF.

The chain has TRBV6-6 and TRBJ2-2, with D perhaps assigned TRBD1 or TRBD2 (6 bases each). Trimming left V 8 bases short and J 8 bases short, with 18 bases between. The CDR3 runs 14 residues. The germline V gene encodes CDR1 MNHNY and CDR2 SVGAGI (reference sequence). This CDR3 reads CASGGGLAFGELFF. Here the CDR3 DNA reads TGTGCCAGCGGAGGGGGGCTAGCGTTTGGGGAGCTGTTTTTT.

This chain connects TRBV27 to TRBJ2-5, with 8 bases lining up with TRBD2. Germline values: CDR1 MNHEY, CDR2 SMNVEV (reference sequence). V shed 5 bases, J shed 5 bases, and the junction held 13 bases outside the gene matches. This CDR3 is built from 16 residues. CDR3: CASSPIAGNIPETQYF. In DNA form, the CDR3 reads TGTGCCAGCAGTCCTATAGCGGGAAACATCCCGGAGACCCAGTACTTC.

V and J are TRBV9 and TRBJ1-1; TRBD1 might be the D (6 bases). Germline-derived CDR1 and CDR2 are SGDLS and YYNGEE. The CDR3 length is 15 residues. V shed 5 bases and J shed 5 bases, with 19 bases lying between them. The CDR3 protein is CASSYLREGGTEAFF. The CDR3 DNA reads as TGTGCCAGCAGTTATCTGAGGGAGGGGGGGACTGAAGCTTTCTTT.

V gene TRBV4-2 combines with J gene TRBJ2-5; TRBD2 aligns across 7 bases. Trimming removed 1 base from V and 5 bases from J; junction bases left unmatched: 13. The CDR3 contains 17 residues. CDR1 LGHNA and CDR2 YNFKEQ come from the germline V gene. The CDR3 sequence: CASSQGLGGSPLETQYF. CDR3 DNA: TGTGCCAGCAGCCAAGGATTGGGGGGGAGCCCACTGGAGACCCAGTACTTC.

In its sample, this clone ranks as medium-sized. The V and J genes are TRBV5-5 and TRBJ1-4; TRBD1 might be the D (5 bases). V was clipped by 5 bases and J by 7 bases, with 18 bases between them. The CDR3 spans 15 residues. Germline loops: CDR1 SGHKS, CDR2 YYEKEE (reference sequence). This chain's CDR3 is CASSFPGADGEKLFF. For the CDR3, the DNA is TGTGCCAGCAGTTTCCCCGGGGCCGACGGTGAAAAACTGTTTTTT. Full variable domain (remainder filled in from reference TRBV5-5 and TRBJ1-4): DAGVTQSPTHLIKTRGQQVTLRCSPISGHKSVSWYQQVLGQGPQFIFQYYEKEERGRGNFPDRFSARQFPNYSSELNVNALLLGDSALYLCASSFPGADGEKLFFGSGTQLSVL.

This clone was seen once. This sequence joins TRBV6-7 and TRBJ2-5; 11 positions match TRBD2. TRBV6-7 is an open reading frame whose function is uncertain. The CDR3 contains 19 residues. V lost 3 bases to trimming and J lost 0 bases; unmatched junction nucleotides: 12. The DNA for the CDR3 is TGTGCCAGCAGTTATGGAGGGGGGTCTAGCGGGAGGTACCAAGAGACCCAGTACTTC. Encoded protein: CASSYGGGSSGRYQETQYF.

The CDR3 coding sequence is TGTGCCAGTAGTATCTGGGGACAGTCCACCGGGGAGCTGTTTTTT. It codes for CASSIWGQSTGELFF. The genes are TRBV19 and TRBJ2-2, with TRBD1 identical over 7 bases. With V trimmed by 3 bases and J by 4 bases, 5 bases remained unmatched. The CDR3 totals 15 residues. CDR1 is LNHDA, CDR2 SQIVND, per germline (reference sequence).

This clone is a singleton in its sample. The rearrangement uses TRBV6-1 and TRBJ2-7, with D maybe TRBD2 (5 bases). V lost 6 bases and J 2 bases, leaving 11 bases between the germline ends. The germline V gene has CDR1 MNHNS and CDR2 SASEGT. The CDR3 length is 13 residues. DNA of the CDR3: TGTGCCAGCAGGGCGGGTCCCCCCTACGAGCAGTACTTC. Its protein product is CASRAGPPYEQYF.

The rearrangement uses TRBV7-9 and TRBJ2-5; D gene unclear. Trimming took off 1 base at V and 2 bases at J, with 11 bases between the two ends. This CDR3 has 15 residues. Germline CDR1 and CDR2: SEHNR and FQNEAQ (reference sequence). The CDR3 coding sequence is TGTGCCAGCAGCTTAGGTATCTTGATTCAAGAGACCCAGTACTTC. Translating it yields CASSLGILIQETQYF.

The CDR3 coding sequence is TGCGCCAGCAGCTCTAGCGGGAGAATCGACTACAATGAGCAGTTCTTC. Residues: CASSSSGRIDYNEQFF. J is TRBJ2-1 and V is TRBV5-1; 10 bases line up with TRBD2. The germline CDR1 and CDR2 sequences are SGHRS and YFSETQ. CDR3 size: 16 residues. J was trimmed by 3 bases and V by 3 bases; bases with no gene match: 6.

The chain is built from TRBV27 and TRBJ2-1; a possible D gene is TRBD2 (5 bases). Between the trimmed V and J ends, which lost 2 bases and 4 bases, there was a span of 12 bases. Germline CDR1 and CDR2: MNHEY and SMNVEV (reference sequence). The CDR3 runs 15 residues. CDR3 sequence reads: CASSLKLVHYNEQFF. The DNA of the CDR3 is TGTGCCAGCAGTTTAAAACTAGTCCATTACAATGAGCAGTTCTTC.

CDR3 residues: CASSPRPPWVSEKLFF. The CDR3 nucleotides are TGTGCCAGCAGTCCCCGCCCCCCATGGGTTAGTGAAAAACTGTTTTTT. This chain links TRBV27 with TRBJ1-4, with D unresolved. V was pared by 5 bases and J by 7 bases, with 20 bases between. Germline assignment: CDR1 MNHEY and CDR2 SMNVEV (reference sequence). CDR3 length equals 16 residues.

CDR3 residues: CASSRYEGVSGANVLTF. The CDR3 nucleotides are TGTGCCAGCAGTCGTTACGAGGGTGTCTCTGGGGCCAACGTCCTGACTTTC. The chain employs TRBV28 and TRBJ2-6, with TRBD2 as a possible D gene (5 bases). The length of the CDR3 is 17 residues. Germline V CDR1 and CDR2: MDHEN, SYDVKM. V lost 5 bases to trimming and J lost 0 bases, with 14 bases between them.

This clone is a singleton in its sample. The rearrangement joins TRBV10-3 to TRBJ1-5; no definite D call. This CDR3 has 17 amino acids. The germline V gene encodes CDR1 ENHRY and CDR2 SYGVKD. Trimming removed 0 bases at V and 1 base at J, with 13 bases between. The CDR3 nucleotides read TGTGCCATCAGTGAGTCTGGAGAGGGAGTAAGCAATCAGCCCCAGCATTTT. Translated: CAISESGEGVSNQPQHF.

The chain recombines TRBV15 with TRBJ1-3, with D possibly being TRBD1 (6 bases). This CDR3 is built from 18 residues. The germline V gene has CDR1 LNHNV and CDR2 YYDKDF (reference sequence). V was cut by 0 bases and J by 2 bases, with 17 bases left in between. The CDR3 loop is CATSRDKGQGKPGNTIYF. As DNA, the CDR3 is TGTGCCACCAGCAGAGACAAGGGGCAGGGGAAGCCTGGAAACACCATATATTTT.

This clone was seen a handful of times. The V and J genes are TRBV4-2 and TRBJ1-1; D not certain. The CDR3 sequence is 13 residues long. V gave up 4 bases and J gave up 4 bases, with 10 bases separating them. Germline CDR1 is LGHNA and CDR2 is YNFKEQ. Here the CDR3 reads CASSPPWSTEAFF. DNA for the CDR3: TGTGCCAGCAGCCCCCCGTGGAGCACTGAAGCTTTCTTT.

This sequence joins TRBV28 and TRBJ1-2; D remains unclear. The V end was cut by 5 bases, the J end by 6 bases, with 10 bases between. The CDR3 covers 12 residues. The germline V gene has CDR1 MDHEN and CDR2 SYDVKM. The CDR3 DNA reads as TGTGCCAGCAGTCCCCGCGAGGATGGCTACACCTTC. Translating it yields CASSPREDGYTF.

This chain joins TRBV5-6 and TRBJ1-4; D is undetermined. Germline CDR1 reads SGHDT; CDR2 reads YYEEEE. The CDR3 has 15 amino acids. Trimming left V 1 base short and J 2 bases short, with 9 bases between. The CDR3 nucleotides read TGTGCCAGCAGCTTGTGGCTAGGGACTAATGAAAAACTGTTTTTT. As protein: CASSLWLGTNEKLFF.

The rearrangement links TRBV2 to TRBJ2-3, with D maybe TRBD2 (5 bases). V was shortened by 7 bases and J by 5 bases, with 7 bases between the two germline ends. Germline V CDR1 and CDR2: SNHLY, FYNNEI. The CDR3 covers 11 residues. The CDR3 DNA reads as TGTGCCAGCACACGGGAAGATACGCAGTATTTT. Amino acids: CASTREDTQYF. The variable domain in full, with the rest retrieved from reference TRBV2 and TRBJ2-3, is EPEVTQTPSHQVTQMGQEVILRCVPISNHLYFYWYRQILGQKVEFLVSFYNNEISEKSEIFDDQFSVERPDGSNFTLKIRSTKLEDSAMYFCASTREDTQYFGPGTRLTVL.

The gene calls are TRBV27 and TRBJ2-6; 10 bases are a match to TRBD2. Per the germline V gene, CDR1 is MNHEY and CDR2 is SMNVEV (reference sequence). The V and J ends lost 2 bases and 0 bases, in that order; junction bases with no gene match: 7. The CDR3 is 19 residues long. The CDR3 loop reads CASSLRLAGSLSGANVLTF. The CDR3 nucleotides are TGTGCCAGCAGTTTAAGACTAGCGGGCTCCCTCTCTGGGGCCAACGTCCTGACTTTC.